The T cell receptor beta chain under discussion was sequenced for a study of cytomegalovirus exposure and HLA in healthy donors. Turning to this clone: The antigen remains undetermined.

PCR used 60 Vbeta primers and 13 Jbeta primers. Per the original methods: Approximately 11 million of tens of millions of unique TCR beta chains were shared, per a later count. TCRdb's table, derived via immunoSEQ multiplex PCR, lists solely in-frame clones and lacks some. V and J calls and clone size are copied from that table; D and trimming were computed from the DNA. The sample includes 150,000 or so clones, approximately 73% of them seen just once. Points from the study as a whole: In a later analysis, V- and J-gene trimming of beta chains associated with a DCLRE1C missense variant, replicated independently. Apparent HLA restriction characterized most CMV-associated TCR beta chains in a later analysis.

Trimming removed 2 bases at V and 0 bases at J, with 11 bases between. This CDR3 spans 17 amino acids. Germline V gene sequence: CDR1 MDHEN, CDR2 SYDVKM. What was sequenced was PBMCs. The V and J genes are TRBV28 and TRBJ2-6; D unclear. The sequence derives from a young woman in good health and CMV-seronegative. The DNA for the CDR3 is TGTGCCAGCAGTTTAGGCCTGTTATCCTCTGGGGCCAACGTCCTGACTTTC. Translated: CASSLGLLSSGANVLTF. Using reference TRBV28 and TRBJ2-6 for the parts outside the CDR3, the full variable domain is DVKVTQSSRYLVKRTGEKVFLECVQDMDHENMFWYRQDPGLGLRLIYFSYDVKMKEKGDIPEGYSVSREKKERFSLILESASTNQTSMYLCASSLGLLSSGANVLTFGAGSRLTVL.